The T cell receptor (beta chain) described here comes from a study of shared clonotypes between healthy human individuals. The V gene's germline CDR1 is SGHTS and CDR2 YDEGEE. Trimming removed 4 bases from V and 1 base from J, with 18 bases in between. The CDR3 extends over 17 amino acids. Profiling relied on immunoSEQ multiplex PCR, and the TCRdb table lists in-frame clones only, not all of them. The table has about 2.4 million clones, roughly 93% seen once. This TCR was recovered from a young man in good health. Some clones in this sample may be carry-over from other donors' samples. The gene calls are TRBV5-8 and TRBJ1-5, with D possibly TRBD1 on 5 matching bases. The sequencing input was naive CD4+ T cells from PBMCs. Subset: CD45RA+ positively selected. The CDR3 region is CASSRGPDSPSNQPQHF. In DNA form, the CDR3 reads TGTGCCAGCAGCAGGGGACCGGACTCCCCGAGCAATCAGCCCCAGCATTTT.